These T cell receptor beta chains were read from a single sample in a study of T cell responses to AZD1222 COVID-19 vaccine. The method was immunoSEQ multiplex PCR; TCRdb's version includes in-frame clones alone and lacks a portion of them. This table holds 26,000 or so clones, over 75% found once. Material: peripheral blood, obtained 28 days after the second AZD1222 dose. The receptors come from an adult who received the AZD1222 COVID-19 vaccine. Both conserved end residues are part of each CDR3. The order of the fields is V gene, D gene, J gene, CDR3 DNA, CDR3 protein. D genes are given only for firm matches.

V: TRBV6-4
D: TRBD1
J: TRBJ2-5
DNA: TGTGCCAGCAGTGTTAACAGGGGGCGCGGGTATGTGGACCAAGAGACCCAGTACTTC
CDR3: CASSVNRGRGYVDQETQYF

V: TRBV5-1
D: NA
J: TRBJ1-3
DNA: TGCGCCAGCAAGGGCGGGGGTTCTGGAAACACCATATATTTT
CDR3: CASKGGGSGNTIYF

V: TRBV9
D: NA
J: TRBJ2-7
DNA: TGTGCCAGCAGCGTAGGAGCCTCCTACGAGCAGTACTTC
CDR3: CASSVGASYEQYF

V: TRBV12-5
D: NA
J: TRBJ2-1
DNA: TGTGCTAGTGGCCCCCCTGGGGGCGTAGGGGCCAATGAGCAGTTCTTC
CDR3: CASGPPGGVGANEQFF

V: TRBV28
D: TRBD1
J: TRBJ1-5
DNA: TGTGCCAGCAGCCCGGGACAGGGGAATCAGCCCCAGCATTTT
CDR3: CASSPGQGNQPQHF

V: TRBV28
D: NA
J: TRBJ2-2
DNA: TGTGCCAGCAGTAGGACCGGGACCCAGTCCGGGGAGCTGTTTTTT
CDR3: CASSRTGTQSGELFF

V: TRBV6-1
D: TRBD2
J: TRBJ2-7
DNA: TGTGCCAGCAGTGAAAAAGCGGGAGCGCCGTACGAGCAGTACTTC
CDR3: CASSEKAGAPYEQYF

V: TRBV19
D: NA
J: TRBJ2-3
DNA: TGTGCCAGTAGTATAGGAGGCCAGGGTGGCGATACGCAGTATTTT
CDR3: CASSIGGQGGDTQYF

V: TRBV18
D: NA
J: TRBJ2-7
DNA: TGTGCCAGCTCACCACAGGGGACTGCCTACGAGCAGTACTTC
CDR3: CASSPQGTAYEQYF

V: TRBV28
D: TRBD1
J: TRBJ1-1
DNA: TGTGCCAGCACGCTCTTGCAGGGGGCCGCTGAAGCTTTCTTT
CDR3: CASTLLQGAAEAFF

V: TRBV7-9
D: NA
J: TRBJ1-2
DNA: TGTGCCAGCAGCTTACAGGACGCGACGGGCTACACCTTC
CDR3: CASSLQDATGYTF

V: TRBV19
D: NA
J: TRBJ2-4
DNA: TGTGCCAGTAGTACCGGAGGGGGCAGGGATTGGGACATTCAGTACTTC
CDR3: CASSTGGGRDWDIQYF

V: TRBV7-9
D: NA
J: TRBJ2-1
DNA: TGTGCCAGCAGCTTAGCGGGTTCGTTGGGAGAGCAGTTCTTC
CDR3: CASSLAGSLGEQFF